This T cell receptor (beta chain) was recorded in a study of T cells expressing NK-cell markers. At the level of the study: Sorted CD3+CD56+NKG2C+, CD3+CD56+NKG2C- and CD3+CD56-NKG2C+ T cells provided the TCR beta repertoires. Of eight sequenced donors, seven were HCMV-seropositive and one HCMV-seronegative.

With respect to this clonotype: The antigen remains unidentified.

CDR1 and CDR2 from the germline V gene are DFQATT and SNEGSKA (reference sequence). The CDR3 length is 12 residues. TCRdb reprocessed the 5' RACE reads and keeps a single row for each CDR3 protein, giving no DNA. The sample holds about 380,000 distinct CDR3 sequences. General observations from the study: It is unclear if expanded NKG2C-expressing clones target HCMV antigens.

This chain connects TRBV20-1 to TRBJ1-1. This clonotype was obtained from a man aged 18-69 years in good health. The sample comprised blood T cells: a sorted CD56 or NKG2C T cell subset, CD4+ or CD8+ T cells, or bulk PBMC T cells (not recorded which). The CDR3 here is CSARWRATEAFF.